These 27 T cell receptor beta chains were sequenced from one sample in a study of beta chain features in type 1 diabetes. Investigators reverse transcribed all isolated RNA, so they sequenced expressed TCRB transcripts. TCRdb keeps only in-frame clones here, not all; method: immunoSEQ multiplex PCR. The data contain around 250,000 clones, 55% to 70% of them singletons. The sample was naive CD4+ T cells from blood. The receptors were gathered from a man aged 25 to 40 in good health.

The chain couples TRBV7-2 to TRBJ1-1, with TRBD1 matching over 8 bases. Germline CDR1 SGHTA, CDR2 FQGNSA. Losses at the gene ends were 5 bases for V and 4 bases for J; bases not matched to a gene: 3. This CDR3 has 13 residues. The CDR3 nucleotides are TGTGCCAGCAGCCGAGACAGGGGCACTGAAGCTTTCTTT. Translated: CASSRDRGTEAFF.

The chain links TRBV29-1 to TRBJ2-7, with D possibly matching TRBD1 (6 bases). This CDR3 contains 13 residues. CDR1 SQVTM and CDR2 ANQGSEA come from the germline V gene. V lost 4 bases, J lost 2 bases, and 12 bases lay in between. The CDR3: CSVAGTTTYEQYF. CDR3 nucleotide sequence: TGCAGCGTTGCCGGGACAACAACCTACGAGCAGTACTTC.

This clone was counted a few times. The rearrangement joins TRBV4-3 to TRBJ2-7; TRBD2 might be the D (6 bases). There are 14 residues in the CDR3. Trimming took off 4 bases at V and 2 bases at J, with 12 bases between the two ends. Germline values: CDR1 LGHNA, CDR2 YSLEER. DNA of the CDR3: TGCGCCAGCAGCCGTAGCGGAACAACCTACGAGCAGTACTTC. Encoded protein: CASSRSGTTYEQYF.

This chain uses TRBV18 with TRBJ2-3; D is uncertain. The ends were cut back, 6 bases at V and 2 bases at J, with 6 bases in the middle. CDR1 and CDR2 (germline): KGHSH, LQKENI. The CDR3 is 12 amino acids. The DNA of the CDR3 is TGTGCCAGCTCTTCCCCCACAGATACGCAGTATTTT. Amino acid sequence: CASSSPTDTQYF.

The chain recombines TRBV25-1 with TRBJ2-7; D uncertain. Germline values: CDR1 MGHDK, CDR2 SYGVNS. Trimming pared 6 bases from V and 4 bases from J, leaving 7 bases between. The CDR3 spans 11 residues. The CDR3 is CASSPWYEQYF. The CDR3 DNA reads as TGTGCCAGCAGCCCTTGGTACGAGCAGTACTTC.

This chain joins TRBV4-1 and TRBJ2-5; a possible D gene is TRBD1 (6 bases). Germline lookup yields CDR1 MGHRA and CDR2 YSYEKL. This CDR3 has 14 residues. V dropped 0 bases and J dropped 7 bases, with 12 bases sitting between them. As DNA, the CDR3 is TGCGCCAGCAGCCAAGAGGCGAACAGGGCGACCCAGTACTTC. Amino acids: CASSQEANRATQYF.

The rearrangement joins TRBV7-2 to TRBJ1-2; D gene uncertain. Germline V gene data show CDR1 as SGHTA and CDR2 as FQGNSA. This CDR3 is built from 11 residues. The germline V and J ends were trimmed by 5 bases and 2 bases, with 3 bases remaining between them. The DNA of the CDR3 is TGTGCCAGCAGCCAAAACTATGGCTACACCTTC. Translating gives CASSQNYGYTF. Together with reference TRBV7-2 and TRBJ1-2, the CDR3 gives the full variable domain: GAGVSQSPSNKVTEKGKDVELRCDPISGHTALYWYRQSLGQGLEFLIYFQGNSAPDKSGLPSDRFSAERTGGSVSTLTIQRTQQEDSAVYLCASSQNYGYTFGSGTRLTVV.

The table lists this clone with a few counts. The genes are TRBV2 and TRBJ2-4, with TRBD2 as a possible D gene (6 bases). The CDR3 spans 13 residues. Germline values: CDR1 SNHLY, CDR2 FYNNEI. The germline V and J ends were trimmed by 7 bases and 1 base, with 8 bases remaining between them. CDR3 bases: TGTGCCAGCACGGGACTGGCCAAAAACATTCAGTACTTC. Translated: CASTGLAKNIQYF.

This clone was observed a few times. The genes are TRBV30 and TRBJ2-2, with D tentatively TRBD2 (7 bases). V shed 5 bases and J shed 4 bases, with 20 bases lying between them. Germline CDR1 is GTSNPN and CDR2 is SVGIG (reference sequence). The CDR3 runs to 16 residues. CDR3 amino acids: CAWRQTGRVRTGELFF. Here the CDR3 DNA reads TGTGCCTGGCGACAAACAGGGAGGGTTCGCACCGGGGAGCTGTTTTTT.

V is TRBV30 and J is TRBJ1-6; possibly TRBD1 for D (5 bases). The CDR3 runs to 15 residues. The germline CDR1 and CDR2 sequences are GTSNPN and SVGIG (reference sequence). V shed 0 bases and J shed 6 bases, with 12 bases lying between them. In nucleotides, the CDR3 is TGTGCCTGGAGTGTTGTAGAGGGGTTTAATTCACCCCTCCACTTT. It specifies CAWSVVEGFNSPLHF. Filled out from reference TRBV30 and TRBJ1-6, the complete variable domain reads SQTIHQWPATLVQPVGSPLSLECTVEGTSNPNLYWYRQAAGRGLQLLFYSVGIGQISSEVPQNLSASRPQDRQFILSSKKLLLSDSGFYLCAWSVVEGFNSPLHFGNGTRLTVT.

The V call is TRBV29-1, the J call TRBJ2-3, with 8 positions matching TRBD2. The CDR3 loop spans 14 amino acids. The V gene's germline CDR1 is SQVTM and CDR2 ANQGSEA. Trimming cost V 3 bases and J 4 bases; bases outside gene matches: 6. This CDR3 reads CSVEPGGIADTQYF. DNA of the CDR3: TGCAGCGTTGAGCCGGGGGGGATCGCAGATACGCAGTATTTT.

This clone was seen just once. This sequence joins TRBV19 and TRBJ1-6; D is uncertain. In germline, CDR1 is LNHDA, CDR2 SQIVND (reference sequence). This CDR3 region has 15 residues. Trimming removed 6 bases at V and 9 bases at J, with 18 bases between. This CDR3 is CASRPWNEVLSPLHF. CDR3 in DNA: TGTGCCAGTAGGCCTTGGAATGAGGTCCTTTCACCCCTCCACTTT.

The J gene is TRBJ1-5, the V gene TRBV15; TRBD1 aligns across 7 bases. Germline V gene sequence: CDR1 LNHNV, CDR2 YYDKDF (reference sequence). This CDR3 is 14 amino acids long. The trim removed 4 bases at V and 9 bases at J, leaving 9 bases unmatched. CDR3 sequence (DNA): TGTGCCACCAGCATTGCAGGGGGAAGGGGGCCCCAGCATTTT. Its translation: CATSIAGGRGPQHF.

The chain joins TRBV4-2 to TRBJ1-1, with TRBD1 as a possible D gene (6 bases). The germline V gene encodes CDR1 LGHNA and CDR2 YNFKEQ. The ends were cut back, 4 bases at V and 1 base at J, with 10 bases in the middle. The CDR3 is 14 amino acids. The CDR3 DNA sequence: TGTGCCAGCAGCCGGATGACAGGGAACACTGAAGCTTTCTTT. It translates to CASSRMTGNTEAFF.

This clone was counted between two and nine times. CDR3 amino acids: CSASTGNSYEQYF. The DNA for the CDR3 is TGCAGCGCTTCGACAGGGAACTCCTACGAGCAGTACTTC. The V and J genes are TRBV29-1 and TRBJ2-7; the match to TRBD1 covers 7 bases. Per the germline V gene, CDR1 is SQVTM and CDR2 is ANQGSEA. The CDR3 totals 13 residues. Losses at the gene ends were 7 bases for V and 0 bases for J; bases not matched to a gene: 6.

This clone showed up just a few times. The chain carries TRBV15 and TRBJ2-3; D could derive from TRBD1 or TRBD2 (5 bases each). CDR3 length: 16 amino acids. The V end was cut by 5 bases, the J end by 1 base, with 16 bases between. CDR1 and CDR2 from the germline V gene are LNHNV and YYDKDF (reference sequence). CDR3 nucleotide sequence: TGTGCCACCAGCGGGGGATCAGGGTTAGGCACAGATACGCAGTATTTT. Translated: CATSGGSGLGTDTQYF.

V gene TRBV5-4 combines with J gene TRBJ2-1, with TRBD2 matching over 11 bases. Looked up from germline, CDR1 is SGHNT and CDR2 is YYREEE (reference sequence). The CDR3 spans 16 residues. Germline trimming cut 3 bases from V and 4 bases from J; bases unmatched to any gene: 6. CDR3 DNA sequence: TGTGCCAGCAGCTCCCCAAGACTAGCGGGGTACAATGAGCAGTTCTTC. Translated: CASSSPRLAGYNEQFF.

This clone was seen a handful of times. In nucleotides, the CDR3 is TGTGCCATCAGTGAGTCGGGGAAACAAAACATTCAGTACTTC. It is translated as CAISESGKQNIQYF. The chain recombines TRBV10-3 with TRBJ2-4; D gene uncertain. Trimming cost V 0 bases and J 5 bases, with 8 bases left between them. The CDR3 has 14 residues. CDR1 and CDR2 (germline): ENHRY, SYGVKD.

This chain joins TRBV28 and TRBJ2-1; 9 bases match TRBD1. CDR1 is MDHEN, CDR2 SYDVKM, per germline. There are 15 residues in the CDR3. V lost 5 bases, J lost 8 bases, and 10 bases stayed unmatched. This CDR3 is CASSLPGTGLYEQFF. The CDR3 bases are TGTGCCAGCAGTCTCCCCGGGACAGGGTTATATGAGCAGTTCTTC.

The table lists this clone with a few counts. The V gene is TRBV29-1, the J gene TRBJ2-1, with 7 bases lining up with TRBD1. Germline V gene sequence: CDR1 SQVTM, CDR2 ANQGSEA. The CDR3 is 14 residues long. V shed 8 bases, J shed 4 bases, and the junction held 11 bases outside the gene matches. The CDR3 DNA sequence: TGCAGCATCCAGGACAGGAGAATTTACAATGAGCAGTTCTTC. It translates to CSIQDRRIYNEQFF.

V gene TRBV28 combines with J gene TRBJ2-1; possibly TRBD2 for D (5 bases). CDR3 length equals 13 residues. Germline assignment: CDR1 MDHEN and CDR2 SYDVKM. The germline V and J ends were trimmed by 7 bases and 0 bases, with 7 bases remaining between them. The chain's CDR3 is CASIGGSYNEQFF. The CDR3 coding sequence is TGTGCCAGCATCGGAGGCTCCTACAATGAGCAGTTCTTC. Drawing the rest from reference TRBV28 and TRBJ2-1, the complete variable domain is DVKVTQSSRYLVKRTGEKVFLECVQDMDHENMFWYRQDPGLGLRLIYFSYDVKMKEKGDIPEGYSVSREKKERFSLILESASTNQTSMYLCASIGGSYNEQFFGPGTRLTVL.

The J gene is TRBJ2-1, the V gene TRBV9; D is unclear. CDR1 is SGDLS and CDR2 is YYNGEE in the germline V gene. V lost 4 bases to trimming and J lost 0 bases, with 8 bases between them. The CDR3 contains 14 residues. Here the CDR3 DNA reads TGTGCCAGCAGCTTAGCCACCTCCTACAATGAGCAGTTCTTC. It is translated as CASSLATSYNEQFF.

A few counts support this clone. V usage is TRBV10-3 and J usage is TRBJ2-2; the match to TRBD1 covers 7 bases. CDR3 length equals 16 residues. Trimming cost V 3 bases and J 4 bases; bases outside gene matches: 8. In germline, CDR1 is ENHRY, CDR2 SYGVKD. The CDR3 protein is CAISEPGGAPTGELFF. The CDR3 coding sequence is TGTGCCATCAGTGAACCAGGGGGAGCCCCCACCGGGGAGCTGTTTTTT.

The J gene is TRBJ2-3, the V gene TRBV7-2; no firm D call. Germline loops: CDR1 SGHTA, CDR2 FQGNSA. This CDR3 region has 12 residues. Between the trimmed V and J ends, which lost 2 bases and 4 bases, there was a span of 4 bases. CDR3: CASSLSADTQYF. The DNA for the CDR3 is TGTGCCAGCAGCTTATCGGCAGATACGCAGTATTTT.

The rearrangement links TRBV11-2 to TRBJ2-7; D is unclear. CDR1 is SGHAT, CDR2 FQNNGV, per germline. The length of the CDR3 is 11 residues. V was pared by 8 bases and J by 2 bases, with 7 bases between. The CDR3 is CASGRTYEQYF. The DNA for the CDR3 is TGTGCCAGCGGGCGGACCTACGAGCAGTACTTC.

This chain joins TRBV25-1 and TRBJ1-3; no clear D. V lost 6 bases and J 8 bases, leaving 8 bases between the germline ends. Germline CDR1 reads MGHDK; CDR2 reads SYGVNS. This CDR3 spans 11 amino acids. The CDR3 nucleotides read TGTGCCAGCAGGATCGGGGACACCATATATTTT. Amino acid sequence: CASRIGDTIYF.

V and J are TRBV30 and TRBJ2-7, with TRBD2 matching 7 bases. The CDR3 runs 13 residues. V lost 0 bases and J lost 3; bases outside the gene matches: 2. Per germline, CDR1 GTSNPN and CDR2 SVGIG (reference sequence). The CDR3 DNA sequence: TGTGCCTGGAGTGTGGGAGGGGTCTACGAGCAGTACTTC. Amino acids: CAWSVGGVYEQYF.